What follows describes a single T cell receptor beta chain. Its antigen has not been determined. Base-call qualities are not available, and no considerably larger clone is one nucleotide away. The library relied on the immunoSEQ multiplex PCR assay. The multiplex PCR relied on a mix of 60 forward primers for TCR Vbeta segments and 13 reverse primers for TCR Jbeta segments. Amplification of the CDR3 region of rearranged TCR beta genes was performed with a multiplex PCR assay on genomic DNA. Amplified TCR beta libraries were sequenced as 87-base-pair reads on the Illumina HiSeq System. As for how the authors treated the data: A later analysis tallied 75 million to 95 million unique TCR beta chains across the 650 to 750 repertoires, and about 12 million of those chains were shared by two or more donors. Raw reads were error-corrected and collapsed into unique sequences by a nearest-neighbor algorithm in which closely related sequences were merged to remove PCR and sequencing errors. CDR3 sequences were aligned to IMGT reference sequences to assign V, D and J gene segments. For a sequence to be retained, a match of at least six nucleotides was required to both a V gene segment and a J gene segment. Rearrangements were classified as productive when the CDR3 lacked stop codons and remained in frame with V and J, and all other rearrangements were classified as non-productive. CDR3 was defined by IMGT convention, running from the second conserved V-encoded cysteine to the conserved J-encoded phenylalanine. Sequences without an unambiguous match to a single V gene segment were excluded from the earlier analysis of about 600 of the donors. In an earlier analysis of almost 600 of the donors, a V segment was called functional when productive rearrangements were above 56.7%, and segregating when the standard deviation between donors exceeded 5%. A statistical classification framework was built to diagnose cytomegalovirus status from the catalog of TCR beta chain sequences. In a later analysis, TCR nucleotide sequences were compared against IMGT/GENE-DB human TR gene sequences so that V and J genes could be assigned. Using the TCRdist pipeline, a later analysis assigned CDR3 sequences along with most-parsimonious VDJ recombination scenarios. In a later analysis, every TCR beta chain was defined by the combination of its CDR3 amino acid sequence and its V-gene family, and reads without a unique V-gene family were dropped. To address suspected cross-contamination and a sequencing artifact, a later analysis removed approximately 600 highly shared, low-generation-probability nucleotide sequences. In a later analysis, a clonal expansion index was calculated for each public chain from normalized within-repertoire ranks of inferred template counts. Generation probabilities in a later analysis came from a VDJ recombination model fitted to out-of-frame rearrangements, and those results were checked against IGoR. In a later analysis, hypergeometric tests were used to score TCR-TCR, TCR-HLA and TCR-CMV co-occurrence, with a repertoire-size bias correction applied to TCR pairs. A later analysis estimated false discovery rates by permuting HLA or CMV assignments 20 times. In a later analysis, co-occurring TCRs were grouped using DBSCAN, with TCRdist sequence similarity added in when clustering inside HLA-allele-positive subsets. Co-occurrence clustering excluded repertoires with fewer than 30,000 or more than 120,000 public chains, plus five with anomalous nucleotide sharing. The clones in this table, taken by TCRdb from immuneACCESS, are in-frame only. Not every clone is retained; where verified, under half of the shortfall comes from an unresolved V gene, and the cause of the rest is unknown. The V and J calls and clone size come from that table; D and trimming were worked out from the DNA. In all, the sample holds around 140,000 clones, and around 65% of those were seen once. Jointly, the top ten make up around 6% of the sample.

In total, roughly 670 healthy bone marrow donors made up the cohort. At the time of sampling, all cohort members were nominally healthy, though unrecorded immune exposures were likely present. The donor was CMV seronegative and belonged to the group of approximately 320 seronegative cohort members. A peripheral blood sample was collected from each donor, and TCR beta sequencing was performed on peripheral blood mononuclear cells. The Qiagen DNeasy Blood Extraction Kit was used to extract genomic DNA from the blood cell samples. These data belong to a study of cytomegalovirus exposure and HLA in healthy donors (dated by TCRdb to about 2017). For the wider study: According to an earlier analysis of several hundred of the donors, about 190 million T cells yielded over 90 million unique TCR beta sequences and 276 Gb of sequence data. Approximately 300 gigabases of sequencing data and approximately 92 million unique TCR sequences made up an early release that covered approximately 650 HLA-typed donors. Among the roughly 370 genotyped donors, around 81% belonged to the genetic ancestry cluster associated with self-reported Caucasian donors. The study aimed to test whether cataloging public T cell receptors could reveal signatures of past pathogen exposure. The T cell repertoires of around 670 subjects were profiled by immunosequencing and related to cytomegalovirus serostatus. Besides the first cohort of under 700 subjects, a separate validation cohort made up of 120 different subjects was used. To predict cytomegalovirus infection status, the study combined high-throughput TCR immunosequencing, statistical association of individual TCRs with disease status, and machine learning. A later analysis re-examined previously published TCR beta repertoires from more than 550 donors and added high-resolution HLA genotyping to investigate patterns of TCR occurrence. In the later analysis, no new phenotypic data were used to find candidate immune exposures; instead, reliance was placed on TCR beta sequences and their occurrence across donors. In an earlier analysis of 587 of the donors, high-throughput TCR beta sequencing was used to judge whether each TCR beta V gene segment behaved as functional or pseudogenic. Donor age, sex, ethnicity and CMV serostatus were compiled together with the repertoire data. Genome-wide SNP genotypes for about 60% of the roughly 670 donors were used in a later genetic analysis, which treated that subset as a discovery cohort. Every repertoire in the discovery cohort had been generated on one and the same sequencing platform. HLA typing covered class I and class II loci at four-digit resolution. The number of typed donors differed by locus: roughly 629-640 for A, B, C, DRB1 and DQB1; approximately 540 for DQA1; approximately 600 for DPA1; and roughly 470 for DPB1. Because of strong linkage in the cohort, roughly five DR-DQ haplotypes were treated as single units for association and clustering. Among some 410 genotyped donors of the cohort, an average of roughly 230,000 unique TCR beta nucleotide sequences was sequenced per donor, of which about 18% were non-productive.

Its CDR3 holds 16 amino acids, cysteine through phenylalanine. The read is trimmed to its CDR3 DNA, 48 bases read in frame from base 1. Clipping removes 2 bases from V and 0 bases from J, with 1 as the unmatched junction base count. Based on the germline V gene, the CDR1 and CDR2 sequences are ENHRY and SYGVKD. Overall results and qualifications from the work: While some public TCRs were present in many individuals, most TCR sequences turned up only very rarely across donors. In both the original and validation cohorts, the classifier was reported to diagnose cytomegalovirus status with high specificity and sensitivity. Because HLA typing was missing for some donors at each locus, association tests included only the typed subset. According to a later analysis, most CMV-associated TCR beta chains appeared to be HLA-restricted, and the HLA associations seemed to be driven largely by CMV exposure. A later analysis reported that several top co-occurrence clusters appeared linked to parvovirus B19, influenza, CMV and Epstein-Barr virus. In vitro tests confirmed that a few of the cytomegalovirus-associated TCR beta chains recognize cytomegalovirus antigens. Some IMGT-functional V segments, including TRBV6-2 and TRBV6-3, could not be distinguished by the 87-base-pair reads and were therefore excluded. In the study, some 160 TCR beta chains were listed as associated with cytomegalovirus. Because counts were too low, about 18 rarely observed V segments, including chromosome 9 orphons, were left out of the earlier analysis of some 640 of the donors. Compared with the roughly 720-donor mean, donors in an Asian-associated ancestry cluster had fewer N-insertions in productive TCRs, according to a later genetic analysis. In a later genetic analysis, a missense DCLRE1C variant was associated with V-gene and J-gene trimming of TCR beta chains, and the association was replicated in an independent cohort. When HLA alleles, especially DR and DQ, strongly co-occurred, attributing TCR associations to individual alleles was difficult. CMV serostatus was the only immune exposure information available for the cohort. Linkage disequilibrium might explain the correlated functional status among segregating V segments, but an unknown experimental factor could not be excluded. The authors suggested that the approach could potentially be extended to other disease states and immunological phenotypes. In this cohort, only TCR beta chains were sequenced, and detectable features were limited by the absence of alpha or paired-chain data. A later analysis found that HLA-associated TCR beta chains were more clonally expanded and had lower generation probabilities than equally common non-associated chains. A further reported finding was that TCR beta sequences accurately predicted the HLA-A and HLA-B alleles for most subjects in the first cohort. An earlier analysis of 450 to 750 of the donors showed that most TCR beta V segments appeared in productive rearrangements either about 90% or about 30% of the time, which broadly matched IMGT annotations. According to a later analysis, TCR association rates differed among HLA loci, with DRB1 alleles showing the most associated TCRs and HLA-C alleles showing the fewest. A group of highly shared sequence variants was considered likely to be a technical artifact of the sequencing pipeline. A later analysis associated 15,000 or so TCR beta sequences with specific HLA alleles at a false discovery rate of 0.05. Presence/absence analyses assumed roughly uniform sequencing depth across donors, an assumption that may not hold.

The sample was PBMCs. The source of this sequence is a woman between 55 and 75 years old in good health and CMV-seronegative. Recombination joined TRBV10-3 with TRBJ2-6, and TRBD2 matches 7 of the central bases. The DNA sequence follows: TGTGCCATCAGTGAGGGGGGGGGCTCTGGGGCCAACGTCCTGACTTTC. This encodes CAISEGGGSGANVLTF.